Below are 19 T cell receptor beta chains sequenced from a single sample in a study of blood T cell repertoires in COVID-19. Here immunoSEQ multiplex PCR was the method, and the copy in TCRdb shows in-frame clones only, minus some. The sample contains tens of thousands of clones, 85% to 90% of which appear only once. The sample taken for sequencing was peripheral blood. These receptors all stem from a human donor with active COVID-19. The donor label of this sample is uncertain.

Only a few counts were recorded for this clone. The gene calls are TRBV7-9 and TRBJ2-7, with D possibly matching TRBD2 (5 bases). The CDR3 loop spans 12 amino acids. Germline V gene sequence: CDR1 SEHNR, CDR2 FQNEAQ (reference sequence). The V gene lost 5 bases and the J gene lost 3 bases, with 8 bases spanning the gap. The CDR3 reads CASSPRDYEQYF. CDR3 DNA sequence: TGTGCCAGCAGCCCACGGGACTACGAGCAGTACTTC.

CDR3: CASRDQAGATYEQYF. In DNA, the CDR3 is TGTGCCAGCAGAGATCAGGCGGGGGCAACCTACGAGCAGTACTTC. The rearrangement joins TRBV6-5 to TRBJ2-7; D is possibly TRBD2 (7 bases). Germline assignment: CDR1 MNHEY and CDR2 SVGAGI. The CDR3 is 15 amino acids. V was clipped by 6 bases and J by 2 bases, with 17 bases between them.

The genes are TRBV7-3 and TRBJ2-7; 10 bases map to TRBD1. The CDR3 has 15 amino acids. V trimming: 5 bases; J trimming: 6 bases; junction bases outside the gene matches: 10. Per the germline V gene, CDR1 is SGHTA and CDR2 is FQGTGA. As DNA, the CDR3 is TGTGCCAGCAGCCCCTTTCCGGGGACAGGGGTCGAGCAGTACTTC. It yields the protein CASSPFPGTGVEQYF. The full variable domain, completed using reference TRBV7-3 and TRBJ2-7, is GAGVSQTPSNKVTEKGKYVELRCDPISGHTALYWYRQSLGQGPEFLIYFQGTGAADDSGLPNDRFFAVRPEGSVSTLKIQRTERGDSAVYLCASSPFPGTGVEQYFGPGTRLTVT.

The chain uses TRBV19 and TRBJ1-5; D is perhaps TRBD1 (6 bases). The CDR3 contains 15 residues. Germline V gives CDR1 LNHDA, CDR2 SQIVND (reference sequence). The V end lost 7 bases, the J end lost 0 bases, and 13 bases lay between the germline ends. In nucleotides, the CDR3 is TGTGCCAGTAAACAGGGACCCTATAGCAATCAGCCCCAGCATTTT. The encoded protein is CASKQGPYSNQPQHF.

This CDR3 reads CSVEPPARLLFF. CDR3 nucleotide sequence: TGCAGCGTTGAACCACCGGCCAGACTTCTTTTCTTT. The V call is TRBV29-1, the J call TRBJ1-1; D is ambiguous. The germline V gene has CDR1 SQVTM and CDR2 ANQGSEA. The CDR3 runs to 12 residues. V lost 2 bases to trimming and J lost 13 bases, with 17 bases between them.

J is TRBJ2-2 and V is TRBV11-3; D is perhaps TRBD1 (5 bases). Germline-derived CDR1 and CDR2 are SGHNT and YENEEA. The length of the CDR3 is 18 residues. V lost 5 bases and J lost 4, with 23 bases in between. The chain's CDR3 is CASSKGWMWGRGTGELFF. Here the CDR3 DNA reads TGTGCCAGCAGCAAAGGGTGGATGTGGGGCCGAGGCACCGGGGAGCTGTTTTTT.

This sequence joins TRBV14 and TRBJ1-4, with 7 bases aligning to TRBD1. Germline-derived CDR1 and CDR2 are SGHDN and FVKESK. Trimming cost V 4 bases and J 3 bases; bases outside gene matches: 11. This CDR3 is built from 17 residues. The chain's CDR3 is CASSRKWTGTANEKLFF. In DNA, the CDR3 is TGTGCCAGCAGCCGGAAGTGGACCGGGACAGCTAATGAAAAACTGTTTTTT.

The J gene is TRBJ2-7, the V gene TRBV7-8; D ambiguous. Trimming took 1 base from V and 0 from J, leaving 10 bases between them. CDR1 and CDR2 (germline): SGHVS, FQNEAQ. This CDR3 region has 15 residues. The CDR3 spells CASSLVSGNSYEQYF. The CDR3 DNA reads TGTGCCAGCAGCTTAGTCAGTGGCAACTCCTACGAGCAGTACTTC.

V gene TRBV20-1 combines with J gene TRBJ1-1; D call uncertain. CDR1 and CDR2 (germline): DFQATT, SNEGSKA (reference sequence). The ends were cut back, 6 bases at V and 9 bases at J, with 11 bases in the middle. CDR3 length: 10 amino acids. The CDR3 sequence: CSAREEKAFF. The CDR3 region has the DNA TGCAGTGCACGCGAGGAAAAAGCTTTCTTT.

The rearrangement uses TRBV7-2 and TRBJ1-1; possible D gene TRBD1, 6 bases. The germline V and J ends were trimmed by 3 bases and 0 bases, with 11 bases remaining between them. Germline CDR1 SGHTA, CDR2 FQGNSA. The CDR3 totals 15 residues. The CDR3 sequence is CASSFSGTMNTEAFF. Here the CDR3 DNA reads TGTGCCAGCAGCTTTTCCGGGACAATGAACACTGAAGCTTTCTTT.

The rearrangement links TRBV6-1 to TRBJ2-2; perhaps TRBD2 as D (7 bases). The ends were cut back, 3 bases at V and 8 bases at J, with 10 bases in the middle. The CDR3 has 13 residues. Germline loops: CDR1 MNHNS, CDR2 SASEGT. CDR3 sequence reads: CASSDGGAGELFF. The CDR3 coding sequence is TGTGCCAGCAGTGATGGGGGGGCTGGGGAGCTGTTTTTT.

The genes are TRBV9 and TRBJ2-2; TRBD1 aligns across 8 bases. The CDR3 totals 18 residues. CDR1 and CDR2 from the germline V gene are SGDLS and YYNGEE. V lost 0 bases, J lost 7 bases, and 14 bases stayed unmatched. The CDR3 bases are TGTGCCAGCAGCGTAGCTACTGGGGTACAGGGGGTCAACGGGGAGCTGTTTTTT. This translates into CASSVATGVQGVNGELFF.

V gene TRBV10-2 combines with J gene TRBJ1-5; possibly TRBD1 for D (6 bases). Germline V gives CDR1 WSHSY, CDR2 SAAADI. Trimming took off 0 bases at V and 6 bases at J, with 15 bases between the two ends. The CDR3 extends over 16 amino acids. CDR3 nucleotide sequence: TGCGCCAGCAGTGAGTCGAGTTGGGGGCAGGGTCAGCCCCAGCATTTT. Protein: CASSESSWGQGQPQHF.

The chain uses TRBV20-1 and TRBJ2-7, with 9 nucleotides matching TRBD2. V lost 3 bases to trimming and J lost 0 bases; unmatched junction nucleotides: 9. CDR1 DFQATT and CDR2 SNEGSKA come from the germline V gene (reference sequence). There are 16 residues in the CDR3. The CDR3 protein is CSASLGGGRDSYEQYF. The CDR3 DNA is TGCAGTGCTAGTCTCGGCGGCGGGAGGGACTCCTACGAGCAGTACTTC.

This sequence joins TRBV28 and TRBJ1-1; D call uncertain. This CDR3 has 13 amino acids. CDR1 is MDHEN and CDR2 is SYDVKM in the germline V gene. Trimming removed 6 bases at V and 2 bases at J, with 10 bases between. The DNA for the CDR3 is TGTGCCAGCAGGTCGGGTGGAAACACTGAAGCTTTCTTT. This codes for CASRSGGNTEAFF.

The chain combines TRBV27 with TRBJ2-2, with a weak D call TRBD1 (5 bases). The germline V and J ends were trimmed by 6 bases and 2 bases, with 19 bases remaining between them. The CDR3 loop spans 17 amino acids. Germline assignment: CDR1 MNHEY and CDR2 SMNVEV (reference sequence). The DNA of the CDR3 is TGTGCCAGCAGCGCCTTATCCGACAGTATCAACACCGGGGAGCTGTTTTTT. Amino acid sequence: CASSALSDSINTGELFF.

CDR3 protein: CASRLRDSGNTIYF. CDR3 nucleotide sequence: TGTGCCAGTAGGTTACGGGACTCTGGAAACACCATATATTTT. V is TRBV19 and J is TRBJ1-3; D gene uncertain. The CDR3 is made up of 14 amino acids. V gave up 6 bases and J gave up 0 bases, with 9 bases separating them. Germline V lookup: CDR1 LNHDA, CDR2 SQIVND (reference sequence).

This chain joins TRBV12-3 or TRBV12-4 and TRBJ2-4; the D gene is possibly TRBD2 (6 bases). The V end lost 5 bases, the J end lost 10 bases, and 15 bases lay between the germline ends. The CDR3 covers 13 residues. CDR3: CASSQLGSSIQYF. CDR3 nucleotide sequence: TGTGCCAGCAGTCAGCTCGGGAGTTCGATTCAGTACTTC.

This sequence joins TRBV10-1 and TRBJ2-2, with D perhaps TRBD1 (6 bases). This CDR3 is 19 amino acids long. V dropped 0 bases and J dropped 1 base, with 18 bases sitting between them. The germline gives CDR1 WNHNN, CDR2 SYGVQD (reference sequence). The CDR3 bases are TGCGCCAGCAGTGAGTCGTTAGTTCCTTTGGGACAGAACACCGGGGAGCTGTTTTTT. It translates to CASSESLVPLGQNTGELFF.